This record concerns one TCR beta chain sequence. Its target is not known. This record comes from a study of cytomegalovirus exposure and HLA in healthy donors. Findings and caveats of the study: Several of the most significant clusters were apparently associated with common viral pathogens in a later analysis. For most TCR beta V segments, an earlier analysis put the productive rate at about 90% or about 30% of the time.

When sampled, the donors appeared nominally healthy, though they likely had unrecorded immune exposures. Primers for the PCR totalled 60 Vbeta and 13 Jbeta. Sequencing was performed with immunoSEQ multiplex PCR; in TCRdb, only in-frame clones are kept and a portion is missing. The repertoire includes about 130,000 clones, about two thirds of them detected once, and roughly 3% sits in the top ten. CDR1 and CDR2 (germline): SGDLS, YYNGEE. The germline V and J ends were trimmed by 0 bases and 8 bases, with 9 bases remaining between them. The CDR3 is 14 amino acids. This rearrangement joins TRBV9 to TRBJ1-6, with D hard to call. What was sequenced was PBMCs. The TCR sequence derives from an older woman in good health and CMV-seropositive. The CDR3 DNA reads TGTGCCAGCAGCGTAGCCGGGTTGGATTCACCCCTCCACTTT. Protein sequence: CASSVAGLDSPLHF.